This passage covers 14 T cell receptor beta chains from one sample sequenced in a study of metastatic and nonmetastatic thyroid tumors. From the PCR reads, TCRdb re-called clones with MiXCR. Of 20,000 to 25,000 clones in the sample, more than 20% are singletons; the top ten hold about 6%. All patients reached thyroid surgery having received no treatment beforehand. The sample comprised tumor tissue. The receptors come from a female donor with papillary thyroid cancer or a benign thyroid nodule (not recorded which). Some clones in this sample may be carry-over from other donors' samples.

Turning to this clone: A much larger clone differs from this one at a single base, so this may be a read error. This chain uses TRBV7-3 with TRBJ1-2; D not certain. V lost 4 bases to trimming and J lost 5 bases, with 17 bases between them. Germline CDR1 SGHTA, CDR2 FQGTGA. The CDR3 covers 15 residues. The CDR3 region is CASSSIRRVSYGYTF. CDR3 nucleotide sequence: TGTGCCAGCAGCTCAATTCGTAGGGTTAGTTATGGCTACACCTTC. The whole variable domain, remainder taken from reference TRBV7-3 and TRBJ1-2, is GAGVSQTPSNKVTEKGKYVELRCDPISGHTALYWYRQSLGQGPEFLIYFQGTGAADDSGLPNDRFFAVRPEGSVSTLKIQRTERGDSAVYLCASSSIRRVSYGYTFGSGTRLTVV.

This clone was counted only a few times. An end of the junction does not agree with germline; a read error may underlie this. J is TRBJ2-2 and V is TRBV7-3; TRBD2 matches 8 bases. Germline CDR1 is SGHTA and CDR2 is FQGTGA. The CDR3 contains 14 residues. CDR3 sequence: CASILSLAGGELFF. In nucleotides, the CDR3 is TGTGCCAGCATCTTAAGTCTAGCGGGCGGTGAGCTGTTTTTT.

This clone has more than one count but fewer than ten. This chain connects TRBV6-2 or TRBV6-3 to TRBJ1-2, with a weak D call TRBD1 (6 bases). CDR1 MNHEY and CDR2 SVGEGT come from the germline V gene. This CDR3 spans 18 amino acids. V dropped 3 bases and J dropped 2 bases, with 22 bases sitting between them. The CDR3, as DNA: TGTGCCAGCAGTTATTTGGGGGCAGGAAACAGGGAGAACTATGGCTACACCTTC. Protein product: CASSYLGAGNRENYGYTF.

This clone was counted ten times or more. One base away lies a much larger clone, so this may be a sequencing read error. Other nucleotide sequences from this sample produce the same CDR3. The rearrangement uses TRBV7-2 and TRBJ2-5; 12 nucleotides line up with TRBD2. CDR1 and CDR2 (germline): SGHTA, FQGNSA. This CDR3 is built from 13 residues. DNA of the CDR3: TGTGCTAGCAGCCTAGCGGGAGGGGAGACCCAGTACTTC. This codes for CASSLAGGETQYF. Full variable domain (rest looked up from reference TRBV7-2 and TRBJ2-5): GAGVSQSPSNKVTEKGKDVELRCDPISGHTALYWYRQSLGQGLEFLIYFQGNSAPDKSGLPSDRFSAERTGGSVSTLTIQRTQQEDSAVYLCASSLAGGETQYFGPGTRLLVL.

The chain employs TRBV28 and TRBJ2-7; D is uncertain. The CDR3 loop spans 13 amino acids. Deletions cut 8 bases from V and 2 bases from J, with 13 bases between. In germline, CDR1 is MDHEN, CDR2 SYDVKM. The CDR3 sequence: CASVPFGTYEQYF. The CDR3 DNA is TGTGCCAGCGTCCCTTTCGGTACCTACGAGCAGTACTTC.

Relative to its sample, this clone is medium-sized. Other DNA variants within this sample encode the same CDR3. The rearrangement links TRBV12-3 or TRBV12-4 to TRBJ1-2, with 7 positions matching TRBD1. Trimming took 3 bases from V and 4 from J; bases not matched to a gene: 2. The CDR3 consists of 13 residues. In DNA form, the CDR3 reads TGTGCCAGCAGTTTCTCAGGGGGCTATGGCTACACCTTC. Amino acids: CASSFSGGYGYTF.

This clone ranks as hyperexpanded. The V and J genes are TRBV24-1 and TRBJ2-3; tentatively, D is TRBD1 or TRBD2 (5 bases each). Germline CDR1 reads KGHDR; CDR2 reads SFDVKD. There are 14 residues in the CDR3. V lost 7 bases and J lost 2, with 12 bases in between. In nucleotides, the CDR3 is TGTGCCACCAGCCAGAGGGGCCTCACAGATACGCAGTATTTT. This sequence encodes CATSQRGLTDTQYF.

This clone is medium-sized (0.01 to 0.1%) within its sample. V is TRBV11-1 and J is TRBJ2-1, with TRBD1 as a possible D gene (6 bases). The CDR3 contains 14 residues. Germline CDR1 is SGHAT and CDR2 is FQDESV (reference sequence). Trimming cost V 4 bases and J 15 bases, with 22 bases left between them. The CDR3 coding sequence is TGTGCCAGCAGCTCTACGTCTGGGACAACTTGGCTGTTCTTC. Translating it yields CASSSTSGTTWLFF.

This clone counts as medium-sized. V is TRBV6-5 and J is TRBJ2-1; 7 nucleotides line up with TRBD1. V shed 6 bases and J 0 bases; nucleotides not matched to a gene: 11. The CDR3 has 17 residues. CDR1 and CDR2 (germline): MNHEY, SVGAGI. CDR3 DNA sequence: TGTGCCAGCAGACTACAGGGGATGGGGAGCTCCTACAATGAGCAGTTCTTC. This sequence encodes CASRLQGMGSSYNEQFF.

The rearrangement links TRBV20-1 to TRBJ1-1; 9 bases are shared with TRBD1. From germline, CDR1 is DFQATT and CDR2 SNEGSKA (reference sequence). V lost 3 bases to trimming and J lost 0 bases; unmatched junction nucleotides: 11. CDR3 length: 17 amino acids. The chain's CDR3 is CSASGVGQGSMNTEAFF. The DNA for the CDR3 is TGCAGTGCTAGCGGGGTGGGACAGGGATCAATGAACACTGAAGCTTTCTTT.

The table lists this clone with many counts. The rearrangement joins TRBV15 to TRBJ1-5; weak D call: TRBD1 (5 bases). The CDR3 sequence is 15 residues long. The V gene's germline CDR1 is LNHNV and CDR2 YYDKDF (reference sequence). V dropped 1 base and J dropped 2 bases, with 9 bases sitting between them. The DNA for the CDR3 is TGTGCCACCAGCAGAGGTGGAGGGGGCAATCAGCCCCAGCATTTT. Protein: CATSRGGGGNQPQHF. The full variable domain, completed using reference TRBV15 and TRBJ1-5, is DAMVIQNPRYQVTQFGKPVTLSCSQTLNHNVMYWYQQKSSQAPKLLFHYYDKDFNNEADTPDNFQSRRPNTSFCFLDIRSPGLGDTAMYLCATSRGGGGNQPQHFGDGTRLSIL.

This clone is termed medium-sized. This chain joins TRBV7-4 and TRBJ2-3; 11 bases line up with TRBD2. This CDR3 is 17 amino acids long. Losses at the gene ends were 1 base for V and 0 bases for J; bases not matched to a gene: 3. Germline CDR1 and CDR2: SGHVT and SQSDAQ. CDR3 loop: CASSLEVAGGSTDTQYF. The CDR3 bases are TGTGCCAGCAGCTTAGAAGTAGCGGGAGGGAGCACAGATACGCAGTATTTT.

This chain uses TRBV11-1 with TRBJ1-2; 7 bases match TRBD1. V trimming: 8 bases; J trimming: 6 bases; junction bases outside the gene matches: 18. Germline CDR1 and CDR2: SGHAT and FQDESV (reference sequence). The CDR3 spans 16 residues. CDR3 residues: CASEDIARDSTDGYTF. The CDR3 nucleotides read TGTGCCAGCGAAGACATCGCCCGGGACAGCACTGATGGCTACACCTTC. Drawing the rest from reference TRBV11-1 and TRBJ1-2, the complete variable domain is EAEVAQSPRYKITEKSQAVAFWCDPISGHATLYWYRQILGQGPELLVQFQDESVVDDSQLPKDRFSAERLKGVDSTLKIQPAELGDSAMYLCASEDIARDSTDGYTFGSGTRLTVV.

The table lists this clone with many counts. The CDR3: CASSLPRQNTEAFF. The CDR3 DNA is TGTGCCAGCAGCCTCCCCCGTCAGAACACTGAAGCTTTCTTT. The gene calls are TRBV11-2 and TRBJ1-1; D not resolved. V shed 5 bases and J shed 1 base, with 11 bases lying between them. The germline V gene encodes CDR1 SGHAT and CDR2 FQNNGV. The CDR3 loop spans 14 amino acids.